The 25 T cell receptor beta chains in this list originate from one sample, sequenced in a study of blood T cells in healthy people across ages. Together with a sample-barcoded 5' primer, a J-beta primer mix was included in a second PCR lasting about 7 to 11 cycles. MiXCR was run by TCRdb on the 5' RACE reads, yielding one entry per CDR3 protein. The sample has around 1,800,000 distinct CDR3 sequences, about two fifths seen once. The sequenced material came from blood. These TCRs come from a human donor in good health.

V gene TRBV20-1 combines with J gene TRBJ1-2; 7 bases align to TRBD1. This CDR3 has 14 amino acids. Per the germline V gene, CDR1 is DFQATT and CDR2 is SNEGSKA (reference sequence). The J segment lost 3 bases and the V segment lost 2 bases, leaving 6 bases of the junction unmatched. CDR3 protein: CSARRTGRYYGYTF. The CDR3 DNA follows: TGCAGTGCTAGACGGACAGGACGATACTATGGCTACACCTTC.

This clonotype occurred a few times. The chain employs TRBV7-3 and TRBJ2-1; D remains unclear. CDR3 length equals 13 residues. V was clipped by 5 bases and J by 10 bases, with 15 bases between them. From germline, CDR1 is SGHTA and CDR2 FQGTGA. This CDR3 reads CASSLPGQREQFF. The DNA for the CDR3 is TGTGCCAGCAGCCTACCGGGTCAGAGGGAGCAGTTCTTC.

The genes are TRBV12-3 or TRBV12-4 and TRBJ2-7, with D perhaps TRBD1 (5 bases). V was trimmed by 1 base and J by 2 bases, leaving 9 bases between them. CDR3 length: 14 residues. CDR3 in DNA: TGTGCCAGCAGTTTAGGTTGGGGCCCCTACGAGCAGTACTTC. The encoded protein is CASSLGWGPYEQYF.

A note on this clonotype: The junction and the germline gene differ at one end; a read error may be behind it. J is TRBJ1-2 and V is TRBV7-6; D unclear. This CDR3 region has 14 residues. CDR1 and CDR2 from the germline V gene are SGHVS and FNYEAQ. CDR3 DNA sequence: TGTGCCGGCAGCTTAGTAGACCGTGACTATGGCTACACCTTC. It encodes CAGSLVDRDYGYTF.

The chain has TRBV30 and TRBJ2-2; D possibly corresponds to TRBD2 (5 bases). The CDR3 loop spans 15 amino acids. Deletions cut 1 base from V and 8 bases from J, with 17 bases between. CDR1 is GTSNPN and CDR2 is SVGIG in the germline V gene (reference sequence). DNA of the CDR3: TGTGCCTGGAGTGGCCCTTATCGCGGCGGGGGGGAGCTGTTTTTT. Its translation: CAWSGPYRGGGELFF. Combining the CDR3 with reference TRBV30 and TRBJ2-2 gives the whole variable domain SQTIHQWPATLVQPVGSPLSLECTVEGTSNPNLYWYRQAAGRGLQLLFYSVGIGQISSEVPQNLSASRPQDRQFILSSKKLLLSDSGFYLCAWSGPYRGGGELFFGEGSRLTVL.

J is TRBJ2-6 and V is TRBV19; D is undetermined. CDR3 length: 14 residues. Germline CDR1 reads LNHDA; CDR2 reads SQIVND (reference sequence). V lost 10 bases and J 2 bases, leaving 12 bases between the germline ends. This chain's CDR3 is CATPRAPGANVLTF. The CDR3 DNA sequence: TGTGCCACTCCCCGGGCTCCTGGGGCCAACGTCCTGACTTTC.

The chain recombines TRBV20-1 with TRBJ2-1; TRBD2 matches at 7 bases. V was pared by 6 bases and J by 0 bases, with 2 bases of the junction left unmatched. This CDR3 is built from 13 residues. Germline-derived CDR1 and CDR2 are DFQATT and SNEGSKA (reference sequence). The CDR3 DNA follows: TGCAGTGCCACGGGGGGCTCCTACAATGAGCAGTTCTTC. It translates to CSATGGSYNEQFF.

This clonotype was observed a handful of times. This chain uses TRBV6-6 with TRBJ2-2; D gene uncertain. This CDR3 comprises 14 residues. Germline CDR1 MNHNY, CDR2 SVGAGI (reference sequence). Trimming cost V 0 bases and J 5 bases, with 7 bases left between them. DNA of the CDR3: TGTGCCAGCAGTTACTCTTTGGGAACCGGGGAGCTGTTTTTT. This gives the protein CASSYSLGTGELFF.

This sequence joins TRBV29-1 and TRBJ1-4; weak D call: TRBD1 (6 bases). There are 13 residues in the CDR3. V was trimmed by 4 bases and J by 7 bases, leaving 13 bases between them. CDR1 is SQVTM, CDR2 ANQGSEA, per germline. The CDR3 nucleotides are TGCAGCGTTGGGGGGGGGCTGAGTGAAAAACTGTTTTTT. It encodes CSVGGGLSEKLFF.

The CDR3, as DNA: TGTGCCAGCAGCCCATTGCTCCCCGGGTCCTATAATTCACCCCTCCACTTT. As protein: CASSPLLPGSYNSPLHF. V and J are TRBV6-6 and TRBJ1-6; D is uncertain. V lost 6 bases and J lost 1, with 16 bases in between. The CDR3 has 17 amino acids. CDR1 is MNHNY and CDR2 is SVGAGI in the germline V gene (reference sequence).

The chain joins TRBV12-3 or TRBV12-4 to TRBJ2-7; no clear D gene. This CDR3 spans 14 amino acids. Trimming removed 5 bases at V and 0 bases at J, with 11 bases between. In nucleotides, the CDR3 is TGTGCCAGCAGTGGCAGAGTTCGCTCCTACGAGCAGTACTTC. Protein: CASSGRVRSYEQYF.

A word on this clonotype: A junction end diverges from the germline sequence, so it may reflect a read error. This chain links TRBV9 with TRBJ2-6, with TRBD2 matching over 7 bases. CDR3 length: 19 amino acids. Germline loops: CDR1 SGDLS, CDR2 YYNGEE. The CDR3 sequence is CAGSGAGLTHDSGANVLTF. In DNA form, the CDR3 reads TGTGCCGGCAGCGGGGCAGGGTTGACCCACGACTCTGGGGCCAACGTCCTGACTTTC. The full variable domain, completed using reference TRBV9 and TRBJ2-6, is DSGVTQTPKHLITATGQRVTLRCSPRSGDLSVYWYQQSLDQGLQFLIQYYNGEERAKGNILERFSAQQFPDLHSELNLSSLELGDSALYFCAGSGAGLTHDSGANVLTFGAGSRLTVL.

This clonotype has a count of ten or more. V gene TRBV11-2 combines with J gene TRBJ2-3, with a possible D match to TRBD1 (6 bases). CDR1 SGHAT and CDR2 FQNNGV come from the germline V gene. The V end was cut by 4 bases, the J end by 1 base, with 15 bases between. There are 16 residues in the CDR3. CDR3 loop: CASSWGPEIRTDTQYF. The CDR3 DNA reads TGTGCCAGCAGCTGGGGGCCCGAGATACGCACAGATACGCAGTATTTT.

The chain couples TRBV6-1 to TRBJ2-1; D may correspond to TRBD1 or TRBD2 (5 bases each). The V and J ends lost 1 base and 1 base respectively, with 8 bases between them. The CDR3 is 15 residues long. Germline V lookup: CDR1 MNHNS, CDR2 SASEGT. CDR3 residues: CASSEDGGSYNEQFF. CDR3 sequence (DNA): TGTGCCAGCAGTGAAGATGGGGGTTCCTACAATGAGCAGTTCTTC.

The chain has TRBV5-1 and TRBJ1-6, with 11 positions matching TRBD1. Unmatched junction bases numbered 8, after V lost 4 bases and J lost 5 bases. CDR3 size: 17 residues. Germline values: CDR1 SGHRS, CDR2 YFSETQ. CDR3 nucleotide sequence: TGCGCCAGCAGCACCCTTGGACAGGGGGCGAATAATTCACCCCTCCACTTT. As protein: CASSTLGQGANNSPLHF.

This clonotype was picked up a small number of times. J is TRBJ1-2 and V is TRBV4-1; D perhaps matches TRBD1 (5 bases). Germline lookup yields CDR1 MGHRA and CDR2 YSYEKL. V lost 1 base and J 3 bases, leaving 9 bases between the germline ends. This CDR3 region has 14 residues. CDR3 nucleotide sequence: TGCGCCAGCAGCCAAGGGGTAGGGGACTATGGCTACACCTTC. Translated: CASSQGVGDYGYTF.

The chain links TRBV7-2 to TRBJ2-3; 13 bases match TRBD2. The CDR3 is 17 amino acids. Germline CDR1 and CDR2: SGHTA and FQGNSA. V shed 1 base and J 5 bases; nucleotides not matched to a gene: 6. The CDR3: CASSLVGTSGNKDTQYF. The CDR3 nucleotides read TGTGCCAGCAGCTTAGTAGGGACTAGCGGGAACAAAGATACGCAGTATTTT.

In its sample, this clonotype was seen a few times. This rearrangement joins TRBV27 to TRBJ2-1; D unresolved. There are 13 residues in the CDR3. CDR1 and CDR2 from the germline V gene are MNHEY and SMNVEV (reference sequence). Trimming removed 4 bases at V and 4 bases at J, with 8 bases between. Here the CDR3 reads CASSWSRYNEQFF. For the CDR3, the DNA is TGTGCCAGCAGTTGGAGCAGATACAATGAGCAGTTCTTC.

Ten or more counts support this clonotype. The rearrangement uses TRBV7-2 and TRBJ2-7, with unresolved D. The CDR3 sequence is 15 residues long. Germline CDR1 SGHTA, CDR2 FQGNSA. V lost 5 bases, J lost 1 base, and 15 bases lay in between. The CDR3 bases are TGTGCCAGCAGCGCTACCCCTGGCCGATCCTACGAGCAGTACTTC. Encoded protein: CASSATPGRSYEQYF.

In its sample, this clonotype was seen a few times. V and J are TRBV5-1 and TRBJ2-3, with D perhaps matching TRBD1 or TRBD2 (5 bases each). The V and J ends lost 6 bases and 6 bases respectively, with 17 bases between them. Germline-derived CDR1 and CDR2 are SGHRS and YFSETQ. The CDR3 is made up of 14 amino acids. The CDR3 DNA sequence: TGCGCCAGCAAATCCGTGGCTGGGGACGATACGCAGTATTTT. It is translated as CASKSVAGDDTQYF.

The chain combines TRBV19 with TRBJ1-2, with TRBD1 matching 7 bases. The germline V gene has CDR1 LNHDA and CDR2 SQIVND (reference sequence). The CDR3 sequence is 13 residues long. The J segment lost 3 bases and the V segment lost 10 bases, leaving 8 bases of the junction unmatched. The CDR3 protein is CATQRDRDYGYTF. DNA of the CDR3: TGTGCCACCCAGAGAGACAGGGACTATGGCTACACCTTC. Complete variable domain (other parts from reference TRBV19 and TRBJ1-2): DGGITQSPKYLFRKEGQNVTLSCEQNLNHDAMYWYRQDPGQGLRLIYYSQIVNDFQKGDIAEGYSVSREKKESFPLTVTSAQKNPTAFYLCATQRDRDYGYTFGSGTRLTVV.

In its sample, this clonotype was seen a few times. This rearrangement joins TRBV10-3 to TRBJ2-5; D is unresolved. The last part of the DNA fits TRBJ2-7 better; the J call may be wrong. Germline V CDR1 and CDR2: ENHRY, SYGVKD. The CDR3 extends over 13 amino acids. The DNA of the CDR3 is TGTGCCATCAGTGACTCCAACGCCTACGAGCAGTACTTC. As protein: CAISDSNAYEQYF.

This clonotype has just a few counts. The DNA for the CDR3 is TGTGCCAGCAGTTACAGGGGCACTCCCCTCTATGGCTACACCTTC. As protein: CASSYRGTPLYGYTF. V usage is TRBV6-5 and J usage is TRBJ1-2; perhaps TRBD1 as D (5 bases). CDR1 and CDR2 (germline): MNHEY, SVGAGI. The CDR3 is 15 residues long. Trimming took 2 bases from V and 4 from J, leaving 14 bases between them.

The chain has TRBV28 and TRBJ1-1; TRBD1 might be the D (6 bases). This CDR3 has 17 residues. The V end was cut by 7 bases, the J end by 1 base, with 22 bases between. Germline CDR1 and CDR2: MDHEN and SYDVKM. The CDR3 coding sequence is TGTGCCAGCACCCACGGTGGGGGGGGCGGGGGGAACACTGAAGCTTTCTTT. It specifies CASTHGGGGGGNTEAFF.

The table lists this clonotype with a few counts. This rearrangement joins TRBV29-1 to TRBJ2-7; D possibly matches TRBD1 or TRBD2 (5 bases each). Trimming cost V 5 bases and J 2 bases, with 10 bases left between them. The CDR3 totals 12 residues. Germline V gene data show CDR1 as SQVTM and CDR2 as ANQGSEA. The CDR3 DNA reads as TGCAGCGTTCGGGACCCAACCTACGAGCAGTACTTC. Translated, it gives CSVRDPTYEQYF.